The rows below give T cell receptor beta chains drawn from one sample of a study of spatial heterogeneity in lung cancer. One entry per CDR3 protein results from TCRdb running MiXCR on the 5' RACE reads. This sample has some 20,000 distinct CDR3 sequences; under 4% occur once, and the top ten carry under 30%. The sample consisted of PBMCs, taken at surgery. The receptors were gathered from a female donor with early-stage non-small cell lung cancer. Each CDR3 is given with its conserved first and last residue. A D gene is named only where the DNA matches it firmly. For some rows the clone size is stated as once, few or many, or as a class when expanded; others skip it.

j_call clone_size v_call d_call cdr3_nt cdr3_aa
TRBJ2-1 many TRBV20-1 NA TGCAGTGTTTGGGACTCTTTATACAATGAGCAGTTCTTC CSVWDSLYNEQFF
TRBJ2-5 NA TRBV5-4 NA TGTGCCAGCAGCAGGGCGGGCCAAGAGACCCAGTACTTC CASSRAGQETQYF
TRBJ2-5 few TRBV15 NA TGTGCCACCAGCAGAGACCCATGGATGGAGACCCAGTACTTC CATSRDPWMETQYF
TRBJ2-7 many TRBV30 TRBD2 TGTGCCTGGAGTGATACTAGCGGGAAGGGGTACGAGCAGTACTTC CAWSDTSGKGYEQYF
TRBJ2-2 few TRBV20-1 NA TGCAGTGCTGGTAACAGGGTCGCCGGGGAGCTGTTTTTT CSAGNRVAGELFF
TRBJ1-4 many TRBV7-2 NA TGTGCCAGCAGCTTAGACCGATTCGACACATCTAATGAAAAACTGTTTTTT CASSLDRFDTSNEKLFF
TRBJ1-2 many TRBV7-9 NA TGTGCCAGCAGCCGCCCGAATGATGGCTACACCTTC CASSRPNDGYTF
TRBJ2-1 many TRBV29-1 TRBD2 TGCAGCGTTGATAGGCGGGAGTCACGCTCCTACAATGAGCAGTTCTTC CSVDRRESRSYNEQFF
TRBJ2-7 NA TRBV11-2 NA TGTGCCAGCAGCTCAAGAGCGAACGAGCAGTACTTC CASSSRANEQYF
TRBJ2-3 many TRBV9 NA TGTGCCAGCAGCGTACTATCTAGCACAGATACGCAGTATTTT CASSVLSSTDTQYF
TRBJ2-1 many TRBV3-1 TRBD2 TGTGCCAGCAGCCAAGTGGTGAGCGGGATAAACAATGAGCAGTTCTTC CASSQVVSGINNEQFF
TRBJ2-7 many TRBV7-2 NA TGTGCCAGCAGCACGTTAGCGGCCTTGGAGCAGTACTTC CASSTLAALEQYF
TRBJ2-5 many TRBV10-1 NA TGCGCCAGCAGTGAGTCGGCTAGCGCAGAGACCCAGTACTTC CASSESASAETQYF
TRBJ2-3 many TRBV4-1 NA TGCGCCAGCAGCCAAGAATCTTGGGGGGCTTCTGGCACGTCTTACACAGATACGCAGTATTTT CASSQESWGASGTSYTDTQYF
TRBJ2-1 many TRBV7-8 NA TGTGCCAGCAGGGGACAAAGCTCCTACAATGAGCAGTTCTTC CASRGQSSYNEQFF
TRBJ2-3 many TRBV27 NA TGTGCCAGCAGTTTCCACGCAAGCACAGATACGCAGTATTTT CASSFHASTDTQYF
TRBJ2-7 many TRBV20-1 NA TGCAGTGCGACCGCCGGGACCCCCAGGGAGCAGTACTTC CSATAGTPREQYF
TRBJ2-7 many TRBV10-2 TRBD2 TGCGCCAGCAGACACGGGACTAGCGGGATGGGTTACGAGCAGTACTTC CASRHGTSGMGYEQYF
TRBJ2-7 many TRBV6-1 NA TGTGCCAGCAGTCCGGGGCCTGTTTACGAGCAGTACTTC CASSPGPVYEQYF
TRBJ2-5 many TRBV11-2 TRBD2 TGTGCCAGCAGACGAGCGGAGTCCCCGCGGGAGCGGGAGACCCAGTACTTC CASRRAESPRERETQYF
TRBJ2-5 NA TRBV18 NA TGTGCCAGCTCACCCGGGACGGGGGAGGCAGAGACCCAGTACTTC CASSPGTGEAETQYF
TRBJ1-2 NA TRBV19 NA TGTGCCAGTAGTATAGAGGAGAGTCGTTATGATGGCTACACCTTC CASSIEESRYDGYTF
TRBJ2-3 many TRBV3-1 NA TGTGCCAGCAGCCAAGAGACTTCCAGCACAGATACGCAGTATTTT CASSQETSSTDTQYF
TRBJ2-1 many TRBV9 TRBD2 TGTGCCAGCAGCGTAGGGACTAGGTACAATGAGCAGTTCTTC CASSVGTRYNEQFF
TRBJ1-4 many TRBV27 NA TGTGCCAGCAGTCGGCGGATGGGTGTTTCTGAAAAACTGTTTTTT CASSRRMGVSEKLFF
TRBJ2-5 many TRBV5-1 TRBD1 TGCGCCAGCGGAACCGGGACAGAAGAGACCCAGTACTTC CASGTGTEETQYF
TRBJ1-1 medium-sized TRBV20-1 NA TGCAGCCTAGCCTCCTGGGCGGGAACTGAAGCTTTCTTT CSLASWAGTEAFF
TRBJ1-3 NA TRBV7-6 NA TGTGCCAGCAGCCGGGACCGCCGAAACACCATATATTTT CASSRDRRNTIYF
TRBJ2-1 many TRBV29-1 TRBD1 TGCAGCGTTGACGACAGGGGGCGGGGTGAGCAGTTCTTC CSVDDRGRGEQFF
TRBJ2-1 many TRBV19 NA TGTGCCAGTAGTCAAAGCGTTTACAATGAGCAGTTCTTC CASSQSVYNEQFF
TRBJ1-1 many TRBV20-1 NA TGCAGTGCTAGGGCGTTGCGGGGCCGGGTAGCAGAAATGAACACTGAAGCTTTCTTT CSARALRGRVAEMNTEAFF
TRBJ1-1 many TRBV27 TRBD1 TGTGCCAGCAGTTTAGCTTCAGGGGGCCGGCCGGAAGCTTTCTTT CASSLASGGRPEAFF
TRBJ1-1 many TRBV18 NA TGTGTGACCCTAGAGGGGTTGAACACTGAAGCTTTCTTT CVTLEGLNTEAFF
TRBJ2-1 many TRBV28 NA TGTGCCAGCAGTTCCGACGTGCTTTGGTCCAATGAGCAGTTCTTC CASSSDVLWSNEQFF
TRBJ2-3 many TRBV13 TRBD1 TGTGCCAGCAGCCCAGAGGACAGGGTGGACGCAGATACGCAGTATTTT CASSPEDRVDADTQYF
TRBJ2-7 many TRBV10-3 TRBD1 TGTGCCAGTTTTGGACAGGGGGAAAACGAGCAGTACTTC CASFGQGENEQYF
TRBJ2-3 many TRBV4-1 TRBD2 TGCGCCAGCAGCCAAGAATCCCCTAGCGGCCTCACAGATACGCAGTATTTT CASSQESPSGLTDTQYF
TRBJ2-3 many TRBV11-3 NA TGTGCCAGCAGCAATGGCGCAGATACGCAGTATTTT CASSNGADTQYF
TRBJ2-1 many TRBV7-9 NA TGTGCCAGCAGCCCTACGTCCCCCGGGTGGAATGAGCAGTTCTTC CASSPTSPGWNEQFF
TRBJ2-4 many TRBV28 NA TGTGCCAGCAGTTTACAGGACATTCAGTACTTC CASSLQDIQYF
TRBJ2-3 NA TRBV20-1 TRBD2 TGCAGAGTCTCGGGAGGTTTTACAGATACGCAGTATTTT CRVSGGFTDTQYF
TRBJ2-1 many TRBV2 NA TGTGCCAGCTCTGGATTCCGGACTACCAATGAGCAGTTCTTC CASSGFRTTNEQFF
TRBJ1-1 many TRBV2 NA TGTGCCAGCAGGGGGGAAGGCGGGAAAGCTTTCTTT CASRGEGGKAFF
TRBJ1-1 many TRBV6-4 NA TGTGCCAGCAGTCCCAGGGACACTGAAGCTTTCTTT CASSPRDTEAFF
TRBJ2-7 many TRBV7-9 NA TGTGCCAGCAGCTTAGAGGTCAGCTACGAGCAGTACTTC CASSLEVSYEQYF
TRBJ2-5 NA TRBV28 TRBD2 TGTGCCAGCAGTGGGGGGACTACGGGGACCCAGTACTTC CASSGGTTGTQYF
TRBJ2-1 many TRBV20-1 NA TGCAGTGCTAGAGATCCCTTTGCCAATGAGCAGTTCTTC CSARDPFANEQFF